This T cell receptor (beta chain) stems from a study of blood T cell repertoires in COVID-19. Study details: Sites across the United States, Italy and Spain contributed samples from acute and convalescent COVID-19.

The CDR3 sequence is 15 residues long. Germline trimming cut 3 bases from V and 0 bases from J; bases unmatched to any gene: 4. Germline V gene data show CDR1 as PRHDT and CDR2 as FYEKMQ (reference sequence). In the original workflow: Estimates of nucleated cell counts were drawn from the amplification of reference gene primers. Sequencing used immunoSEQ multiplex PCR; TCRdb keeps in-frame clones, though not all of them. From that table come the V and J calls and clone size; the DNA was used to work out D and trimming. The top ten clones hold more than 9.5% of a sample with 180,000 or so clones, almost 85% of them seen once.

The chain employs TRBV13 and TRBJ2-7; 8 bases are shared with TRBD1. This TCR was recovered from a man aged 45-65 years who had recovered from COVID-19. Specimen: PBMCs or T cells enriched from blood (not recorded which). DNA for the CDR3: TGTGCCAGCAGCTTCAGGGGGCTTAGCTCCTACGAGCAGTACTTC. The encoded protein is CASSFRGLSSYEQYF.